The 16 T cell receptor beta chains reported below all come from one sample, sequenced in a study of T-cell memory formation after mild COVID-19. TCRdb processed the 5' RACE reads anew with MiXCR; each CDR3 protein has one entry. The sample lists approximately 500,000 distinct CDR3 sequences; about 23% were seen once. The sample consisted of PBMCs or a T cell subset sorted from them (not recorded which). The receptors were sampled from an adult woman who had mild COVID-19 (a few samples of this study predate the infection). Cell type and time point are not known.

The sample holds a few counts of this clonotype. This chain uses TRBV9 with TRBJ2-3; 8 nucleotides match TRBD2. There are 16 residues in the CDR3. V trimming: 7 bases; J trimming: 2 bases; junction bases outside the gene matches: 12. Germline CDR1 reads SGDLS; CDR2 reads YYNGEE. Here the CDR3 DNA reads TGTGCCAGCGGATCCCCGGGTAGCGGGATCACAGATACGCAGTATTTT. Translation: CASGSPGSGITDTQYF.

The J gene is TRBJ2-2, the V gene TRBV4-1, with D possibly matching TRBD1 (5 bases). V shed 3 bases and J shed 5 bases, with 13 bases lying between them. This CDR3 spans 15 amino acids. CDR1 and CDR2 from the germline V gene are MGHRA and YSYEKL. The CDR3 region is CASSQRQGRTGELFF. CDR3 sequence (DNA): TGCGCCAGCAGCCAGCGGCAGGGCCGGACCGGGGAGCTGTTTTTT.

V is TRBV12-3 or TRBV12-4 and J is TRBJ1-2; no reliable D call. This CDR3 is built from 15 residues. V was shortened by 4 bases and J by 5 bases, with 17 bases between the two germline ends. The DNA of the CDR3 is TGTGCCAGCAGTTCTACCGGGAGAGATAGTTATGGCTACACCTTC. Translation gives CASSSTGRDSYGYTF.

The chain joins TRBV5-5 to TRBJ2-2; TRBD1 might be the D (5 bases). Germline-derived CDR1 and CDR2 are SGHKS and YYEKEE (reference sequence). The CDR3 spans 15 residues. The V and J ends lost 5 bases and 0 bases respectively, with 11 bases between them. The CDR3 sequence is CASRWGSSNTGELFF. CDR3 nucleotide sequence: TGTGCCAGCAGGTGGGGCTCCTCGAACACCGGGGAGCTGTTTTTT.

The sample holds a few counts of this clonotype. CDR3 sequence reads: CASSLSDYEQYF. For the CDR3, the DNA is TGTGCCAGCAGCCTATCCGACTACGAGCAGTACTTC. The chain recombines TRBV6-2 or TRBV6-3 with TRBJ2-7; D not certain. Germline V gene lookup returns CDR1 MNHEY and CDR2 SVGEGT. The CDR3 extends over 12 amino acids. Deletions cut 6 bases from V and 3 bases from J, with 9 bases between.

V gene TRBV6-5 combines with J gene TRBJ2-2, with D hard to call. The CDR3 extends over 16 amino acids. CDR1 and CDR2 from the germline V gene are MNHEY and SVGAGI. Between the trimmed V and J ends, which lost 2 bases and 0 bases, there was a span of 10 bases. The CDR3 sequence: CASSYNQVSNTGELFF. The DNA for the CDR3 is TGTGCCAGCAGTTACAATCAGGTCTCGAACACCGGGGAGCTGTTTTTT.

The J gene is TRBJ1-5, the V gene TRBV14; D is undetermined. The CDR3 runs 12 residues. V was trimmed by 2 bases and J by 4 bases, leaving 3 bases between them. Germline values: CDR1 SGHDN, CDR2 FVKESK. This CDR3 is CASSQPNQPQHF. The CDR3 DNA sequence: TGTGCCAGCAGCCAACCGAATCAGCCCCAGCATTTT.

This clonotype showed up just a few times. V is TRBV6-5 and J is TRBJ1-2, with 7 bases aligning to TRBD1. Germline V CDR1 and CDR2: MNHEY, SVGAGI. J lost 6 bases, V lost 0 bases, and 4 bases had no gene match. The CDR3 has 14 amino acids. CDR3 DNA: TGTGCCAGCAGTTACTCTTGGAGGGGGCATGGCTACACCTTC. As protein: CASSYSWRGHGYTF.

This clonotype showed up just a few times. J is TRBJ1-4 and V is TRBV29-1; TRBD1 agrees at 7 bases. This CDR3 is built from 14 residues. The J segment lost 4 bases and the V segment lost 6 bases, leaving 8 bases of the junction unmatched. CDR1 SQVTM and CDR2 ANQGSEA come from the germline V gene. CDR3 region: CSVPDGTDNEKLFF. CDR3 DNA: TGCAGCGTGCCAGATGGGACAGATAATGAAAAACTGTTTTTT.

The chain couples TRBV7-3 to TRBJ2-3; 11 nucleotides agree with TRBD2. The J segment lost 7 bases and the V segment lost 5 bases, leaving 11 bases of the junction unmatched. This CDR3 region has 16 residues. Germline CDR1 and CDR2: SGHTA and FQGTGA. For the CDR3, the DNA is TGTGCCAGCAGCCGCCCCCTAGCGGGGGGATCCAATACGCAGTATTTT. Amino acid sequence: CASSRPLAGGSNTQYF.

The chain recombines TRBV15 with TRBJ2-7, with 10 bases matching TRBD2. Trimming took 8 bases from V and 4 from J; bases not matched to a gene: 11. CDR3 length: 15 amino acids. CDR1 and CDR2 from the germline V gene are LNHNV and YYDKDF (reference sequence). The CDR3 spells CATAGNSGGAYEQYF. The CDR3 DNA is TGTGCCACCGCGGGAAACAGCGGGGGGGCTTACGAGCAGTACTTC.

The chain joins TRBV20-1 to TRBJ1-4, with D possibly matching TRBD1 (6 bases). Germline lookup yields CDR1 DFQATT and CDR2 SNEGSKA (reference sequence). V lost 4 bases and J lost 6, with 15 bases in between. CDR3 length: 14 amino acids. CDR3 DNA sequence: TGCAGTGCTACCGCAACAGGGAGGCATGAAAAACTGTTTTTT. Its protein product is CSATATGRHEKLFF.

The chain couples TRBV4-1 to TRBJ2-2, with a tentative D call TRBD1 (6 bases). Trimming removed 2 bases at V and 7 bases at J, with 11 bases between. The germline V gene has CDR1 MGHRA and CDR2 YSYEKL. The CDR3 is made up of 14 amino acids. The DNA of the CDR3 is TGCGCCAGCAGCCAACTTGGGGGCAGCGGGGAGCTGTTTTTT. It is translated as CASSQLGGSGELFF.

This clonotype was recorded a few times. The chain carries TRBV12-3 or TRBV12-4 and TRBJ2-1; 7 nucleotides match TRBD2. Trimming removed 6 bases from V and 6 bases from J; junction bases left unmatched: 14. The CDR3 sequence is 16 residues long. The CDR3 DNA sequence: TGTGCCAGCAGCCCCTCCTGGCTAGCGGACCCCAATGAGCAGTTCTTC. Residues: CASSPSWLADPNEQFF.

This chain joins TRBV3-1 and TRBJ1-6; TRBD1 might be the D (5 bases). Germline-derived CDR1 and CDR2 are LGHDT and YNNKEL (reference sequence). V lost 0 bases and J lost 10, with 13 bases in between. CDR3 length: 15 amino acids. CDR3 region: CASSQDRSRGSPLHF. CDR3 nucleotides: TGTGCCAGCAGCCAAGATAGGTCCCGGGGCTCACCCCTCCACTTT.

This clonotype appeared a few times. The rearrangement uses TRBV5-1 and TRBJ2-7; weak D call: TRBD2 (7 bases). The V end was cut by 5 bases, the J end by 5 bases, with 20 bases between. Germline values: CDR1 SGHRS, CDR2 YFSETQ. CDR3 size: 15 residues. CDR3 nucleotide sequence: TGCGCCAGCAGACCTCGTCCGGGGGGCCCCGACGAGCAGTACTTC. It specifies CASRPRPGGPDEQYF.